A single sample gave rise to the 26 T cell receptor beta chains below, sequenced in a study of blood T cell repertoires in COVID-19. Assay used: immunoSEQ multiplex PCR; TCRdb lists only in-frame clones, some missing. The sample includes about 160,000 clones, under 90% of them seen just once. Material for sequencing was PBMCs or T cells enriched from blood (not recorded which). The receptors were sampled from a man aged 55 to 70 who had recovered from COVID-19.

This clone was found a few times. The V gene is TRBV19, the J gene TRBJ1-2; D might be TRBD1 (5 bases). Germline CDR1 LNHDA, CDR2 SQIVND (reference sequence). This CDR3 has 15 amino acids. Deletions cut 1 base from V and 4 bases from J, with 13 bases between. The CDR3 spells CASSIATGEFYGYTF. Here the CDR3 DNA reads TGTGCCAGTAGTATAGCCACGGGGGAATTCTATGGCTACACCTTC.

The chain couples TRBV3-1 (or the pseudogene TRBV3-2) to TRBJ2-7; 8 bases fit TRBD1. The CDR3 is 16 residues long. With V trimmed by 2 bases and J by 2 bases, 8 bases remained unmatched. Germline V gene data show CDR1 as LGHDT and CDR2 as YNNKEL (reference sequence). The CDR3 DNA reads TGTGCCAGCAGCCAAAAGGGGGGACAGGCAGCCTACGAGCAGTACTTC. This translates into CASSQKGGQAAYEQYF.

CDR3 DNA sequence: TGTGCCAGCAGCTCGTCCCGGGACAGGATCCCGGTGAATGAGCAGTTCTTC. It specifies CASSSSRDRIPVNEQFF. The chain combines TRBV5-6 with TRBJ2-1, with 8 bases that match TRBD1. Germline-derived CDR1 and CDR2 are SGHDT and YYEEEE. V shed 3 bases and J 7 bases; nucleotides not matched to a gene: 15. This CDR3 comprises 17 residues.

In this sample, this clone turned up once. The V gene is TRBV30, the J gene TRBJ1-5, with D tentatively TRBD1 (5 bases). Germline CDR1 reads GTSNPN; CDR2 reads SVGIG (reference sequence). With 8 bases removed from V and 0 bases from J, the gap between germline ends came to 14 bases. This CDR3 is built from 14 residues. The CDR3 DNA is TGTGCCCTGGGCCAGGGTAGTAGCAATCAGCCCCAGCATTTT. It translates to CALGQGSSNQPQHF.

The chain employs TRBV9 and TRBJ1-1; D unresolved. V lost 3 bases and J lost 1, with 13 bases in between. The CDR3 sequence is 15 residues long. CDR1 SGDLS and CDR2 YYNGEE come from the germline V gene. CDR3 nucleotides: TGTGCCAGCAGCGGCTCAGCGAGAGAGAACACTGAAGCTTTCTTT. It translates to CASSGSARENTEAFF. The full variable domain, its missing parts supplied by reference TRBV9 and TRBJ1-1, is DSGVTQTPKHLITATGQRVTLRCSPRSGDLSVYWYQQSLDQGLQFLIQYYNGEERAKGNILERFSAQQFPDLHSELNLSSLELGDSALYFCASSGSARENTEAFFGQGTRLTVV.

This clone was recorded once. J is TRBJ2-1 and V is TRBV10-3; TRBD2 matches 14 bases. V shed 4 bases, J shed 5 bases, and the junction held 13 bases outside the gene matches. CDR3 length: 19 amino acids. The germline gives CDR1 ENHRY, CDR2 SYGVKD. CDR3 in DNA: TGTGCCATCAGTGCCCCTGAAGGGACTAGCGGGAGAAGCAACAATGAGCAGTTCTTC. Translation: CAISAPEGTSGRSNNEQFF.

This rearrangement joins TRBV7-6 to TRBJ1-1, with D uncertain. Germline V gene lookup returns CDR1 SGHVS and CDR2 FNYEAQ. V was clipped by 8 bases and J by 3 bases, with 7 bases between them. The CDR3 is 11 amino acids. The CDR3 nucleotides are TGTGCCAGCGCACTCGACACTGAAGCTTTCTTT. This encodes CASALDTEAFF. Combining the CDR3 with reference TRBV7-6 and TRBJ1-1 gives the whole variable domain GAGVSQSPRYKVTKRGQDVALRCDPISGHVSLYWYRQALGQGPEFLTYFNYEAQQDKSGLPNDRFSAERPEGSISTLTIQRTEQRDSAMYRCASALDTEAFFGQGTRLTVV.

The J gene is TRBJ2-2, the V gene TRBV6-5, with D maybe TRBD1 (6 bases). This CDR3 has 14 residues. V was pared by 7 bases and J by 3 bases, with 12 bases between. Germline V gene sequence: CDR1 MNHEY, CDR2 SVGAGI. The CDR3 bases are TGTGCCAGCATCGGTGCAGGGGACACCGGGGAGCTGTTTTTT. Its protein product is CASIGAGDTGELFF.

V gene TRBV5-4 combines with J gene TRBJ2-1; D possibly corresponds to TRBD1 (5 bases). The CDR3 contains 13 residues. Germline assignment: CDR1 SGHNT and CDR2 YYREEE (reference sequence). V lost 2 bases and J 7 bases, leaving 10 bases between the germline ends. The CDR3 spells CASSLEGANEQFF. CDR3 nucleotide sequence: TGTGCCAGCAGCTTAGAAGGGGCAAATGAGCAGTTCTTC.

The rearrangement uses TRBV21-1 and TRBJ2-3; the table's D call, TRBD1, was not checked against the DNA. TRBV21-1 is an annotated pseudogene. CDR3 length: 16 residues. CDR3 sequence (DNA): TGTGCCAGCAGCAAACCGGGACAGCAACAGTCAGATACGCAGTATTTT. It specifies CASSKPGQQQSDTQYF.

This chain uses TRBV5-5 with TRBJ2-5, with 9 nucleotides matching TRBD2. Germline trimming cut 2 bases from V and 4 bases from J; bases unmatched to any gene: 3. CDR1 is SGHKS, CDR2 YYEKEE, per germline (reference sequence). This CDR3 is built from 14 residues. CDR3 DNA: TGTGCCAGCAGCTTTAGCGGGAGCACAGAGACCCAGTACTTC. This translates into CASSFSGSTETQYF. Combining the CDR3 with reference TRBV5-5 and TRBJ2-5 gives the whole variable domain DAGVTQSPTHLIKTRGQQVTLRCSPISGHKSVSWYQQVLGQGPQFIFQYYEKEERGRGNFPDRFSARQFPNYSSELNVNALLLGDSALYLCASSFSGSTETQYFGPGTRLLVL.

The chain combines TRBV21-1 with TRBJ2-1; the D call in the table, TRBD1, was not verified against the DNA. TRBV21-1 counts as a pseudogene. The CDR3 totals 14 residues. The CDR3 DNA follows: TGTGCCAGCTACGACAGGGACTCCTACAATGAGCAGTTCTTC. Translated: CASYDRDSYNEQFF.

As concerns this clone: The same CDR3 also results from other DNA sequences found in this sample. The gene calls are TRBV7-3 and TRBJ2-3; D is perhaps TRBD2 (6 bases). V was cut by 5 bases and J by 3 bases, with 12 bases left in between. This CDR3 spans 14 amino acids. Germline-derived CDR1 and CDR2 are SGHTA and FQGTGA. DNA for the CDR3: TGTGCCAGCAGCCCCGGGGGAGGTACAGATACGCAGTATTTT. It yields the protein CASSPGGGTDTQYF.

This clone was counted only a few times. The chain uses TRBV11-2 and TRBJ1-1, with 9 bases matching TRBD1. This CDR3 comprises 13 residues. Germline V gives CDR1 SGHAT, CDR2 FQNNGV. With V trimmed by 6 bases and J by 5 bases, 4 bases remained unmatched. The CDR3 loop reads CASRRGTGTEAFF. The CDR3 DNA reads as TGTGCCAGCAGGAGAGGGACAGGGACTGAAGCTTTCTTT. Looking up the rest from reference TRBV11-2 and TRBJ1-1 gives the full variable domain: EAGVAQSPRYKIIEKRQSVAFWCNPISGHATLYWYQQILGQGPKLLIQFQNNGVVDDSQLPKDRFSAERLKGVDSTLKIQPAKLEDSAVYLCASRRGTGTEAFFGQGTRLTVV.

The chain couples TRBV27 to TRBJ2-1; TRBD2 matches at 13 bases. This CDR3 comprises 15 residues. V was clipped by 3 bases and J by 8 bases; unmatched bases: 4. Germline values: CDR1 MNHEY, CDR2 SMNVEV (reference sequence). The CDR3 DNA follows: TGTGCCAGCAGTTTCGGGACTAGCGGGAAGGATGAGCAGTTCTTC. This gives the protein CASSFGTSGKDEQFF.

This chain links TRBV20-1 with TRBJ2-1, with 9 positions matching TRBD1. In germline, CDR1 is DFQATT, CDR2 SNEGSKA (reference sequence). V shed 3 bases and J 9 bases; nucleotides not matched to a gene: 0. The CDR3 has 11 residues. Here the CDR3 reads CSARTGGEQFF. DNA of the CDR3: TGCAGTGCTAGGACAGGGGGTGAGCAGTTCTTC.

The chain couples TRBV7-6 to TRBJ1-4, with 9 positions matching TRBD1. CDR1 is SGHVS and CDR2 is FNYEAQ in the germline V gene. The V and J ends lost 4 bases and 5 bases, in that order; junction bases with no gene match: 11. The CDR3 totals 17 residues. The CDR3 DNA sequence: TGTGCCAGCAGCTCGGAACAGACCGGGACAGGGAATGAAAAACTGTTTTTT. Residues: CASSSEQTGTGNEKLFF.

This chain links TRBV7-3 with TRBJ1-1, with D unclear. There are 13 residues in the CDR3. Germline loops: CDR1 SGHTA, CDR2 FQGTGA. Trimming stripped 0 bases from V and 1 base from J, with 3 bases between. Here the CDR3 reads CASSLTANTEAFF. The CDR3 region has the DNA TGTGCCAGCAGCTTAACGGCGAACACTGAAGCTTTCTTT.

This clone has only a few counts. This chain connects TRBV4-1 to TRBJ2-1; 10 bases line up with TRBD2. Per the germline V gene, CDR1 is MGHRA and CDR2 is YSYEKL. With 5 bases clipped from V and 3 bases from J, the junction kept 19 bases outside the gene matches. The CDR3 contains 20 residues. This chain's CDR3 is CASSSPGTSDRDGGYNEQFF. In DNA form, the CDR3 reads TGCGCCAGCAGCTCGCCCGGGACTAGCGACCGGGACGGGGGCTACAATGAGCAGTTCTTC.

This chain uses TRBV7-2 with TRBJ1-6, with 8 positions matching TRBD1. V lost 5 bases, J lost 10 bases, and 4 bases stayed unmatched. The CDR3 consists of 13 residues. Germline V gene data show CDR1 as SGHTA and CDR2 as FQGNSA. CDR3 sequence reads: CASSAGGESPLHF. The CDR3 coding sequence is TGTGCCAGCAGCGCAGGGGGCGAGTCACCCCTCCACTTT.

V and J are TRBV29-1 and TRBJ1-6; 7 bases line up with TRBD1. The CDR3 has 13 amino acids. Germline trimming cut 4 bases from V and 8 bases from J; bases unmatched to any gene: 5. CDR1 SQVTM and CDR2 ANQGSEA come from the germline V gene. CDR3 nucleotide sequence: TGCAGCGTTGCTGGGACAGTAGATTCACCCCTCCACTTT. Translating it yields CSVAGTVDSPLHF.

In its sample, this clone was seen once. The chain couples TRBV11-2 to TRBJ2-2; the match to TRBD2 covers 10 bases. The V and J ends lost 0 bases and 5 bases, in that order; junction bases with no gene match: 12. Germline V gene sequence: CDR1 SGHAT, CDR2 FQNNGV. This CDR3 has 19 amino acids. Here the CDR3 DNA reads TGTGCCAGCAGCTTAGATAACCTAGCGGGAGATAGTAGTACCGGGGAGCTGTTTTTT. It specifies CASSLDNLAGDSSTGELFF. The whole variable domain, filled in from reference TRBV11-2 and TRBJ2-2, reads EAGVAQSPRYKIIEKRQSVAFWCNPISGHATLYWYQQILGQGPKLLIQFQNNGVVDDSQLPKDRFSAERLKGVDSTLKIQPAKLEDSAVYLCASSLDNLAGDSSTGELFFGEGSRLTVL.

This chain links TRBV7-8 with TRBJ2-5, with 7 bases identical to TRBD1. Germline V gene data show CDR1 as SGHVS and CDR2 as FQNEAQ. V lost 2 bases, J lost 4 bases, and 19 bases stayed unmatched. This CDR3 comprises 19 residues. The CDR3 sequence is CASSLSSRIGGGKGETQYF. CDR3 DNA: TGTGCCAGCAGCTTAAGCAGCCGGATAGGGGGCGGAAAAGGAGAGACCCAGTACTTC.

V is TRBV9 and J is TRBJ2-3; perhaps TRBD2 as D (6 bases). The V and J ends lost 4 bases and 0 bases respectively, with 21 bases between them. The CDR3 consists of 18 residues. The germline V gene encodes CDR1 SGDLS and CDR2 YYNGEE. This CDR3 is CASSPPGGGVTSTDTQYF. As DNA, the CDR3 is TGTGCCAGCAGCCCGCCAGGAGGAGGGGTTACGAGCACAGATACGCAGTATTTT.

This clone occurred a few times. The chain uses TRBV11-3 and TRBJ1-1, with unresolved D. This CDR3 has 13 residues. The germline V gene has CDR1 SGHNT and CDR2 YENEEA. The V end lost 5 bases, the J end lost 0 bases, and 7 bases lay between the germline ends. The CDR3 DNA is TGTGCCAGCAGCCATACATTGAACACTGAAGCTTTCTTT. Protein: CASSHTLNTEAFF.

The gene calls are TRBV24-1 and TRBJ1-4, with unresolved D. CDR1 and CDR2 (germline): KGHDR, SFDVKD. The V end was cut by 9 bases, the J end by 4 bases, with 11 bases between. The CDR3 covers 13 residues. The CDR3 loop is CATQAGVNEKLFF. The CDR3 bases are TGTGCCACCCAGGCCGGGGTTAATGAAAAACTGTTTTTT.